This TCR beta chain was sequenced during a study of T cells expressing NK-cell markers. Study context: Repertoires of TCR beta were obtained from T cells sorted as CD3+CD56+NKG2C+, CD3+CD56+NKG2C- and CD3+CD56-NKG2C+. Within the sequenced cohort of eight donors, seven exhibited HCMV seropositivity and one was seronegative.

This CDR3 has 15 amino acids. From germline, CDR1 is LGHDT and CDR2 YNNKEL (reference sequence). With respect to this clonotype: The antigen is not known.

TCRdb re-called the 5' RACE reads; one entry per CDR3 protein, DNA not given. Its table lists roughly 160,000 distinct CDR3 sequences. Findings and limits, study-wide: NKG2C+ dominant clonotypes from over five donors made up roughly 1.0-7.5% of CD8+ T cells.

The TCR comes from a man aged 18-75 years in good health. V gene TRBV3-1 combines with J gene TRBJ2-7; TCRdb outputs TRBD2, but without DNA this stays unchecked. Material: blood T cells: a sorted CD56 or NKG2C T cell subset, CD4+ or CD8+ T cells, or bulk PBMC T cells (not recorded which). This CDR3 reads CASSPLAGGTYEQYF.